The source of this T cell receptor beta chain is a study of response to subunit inactivated influenza vaccine. The CDR3 totals 17 residues. The V and J ends lost 3 bases and 5 bases respectively, with 20 bases between them. The table lists this clonotype with a few counts. TCRdb re-called the RT-PCR reads through MiXCR, storing one row per CDR3 protein. The data contain about 540,000 distinct CDR3 sequences, around 21% of them singletons. The same data also went into a second study, on T cells expressing NK-cell markers. That paper states: UMIs were included in TCR beta cDNA generated by 5'RACE template switching. The study drew TCR beta repertoires from sorted CD3+CD56+NKG2C+, CD3+CD56+NKG2C- and CD3+CD56-NKG2C+ T cells.

Source: CD4+ T cells sorted from PBMCs, taken about 12 days after vaccination. The rearrangement uses TRBV12-3 or TRBV12-4 and TRBJ2-1; D might be TRBD1 or TRBD2, each matching 5 bases. The receptor was isolated from a man aged 50-59 years who received an inactivated influenza vaccine. The CDR3 DNA sequence: TGTGCCAGCAGTTTCGGGACCGGCTACCCTTTACACAATGAGCAGTTCTTC. Amino acid sequence: CASSFGTGYPLHNEQFF.